The entry below describes one T cell receptor (beta chain). Its specificity is unknown. This specimen comes from a study of STAT3 mutations in large granular lymphocyte leukemia. Points from the study as a whole: In T-cell large granular lymphocyte leukemia, about half of patients showed multiple immunodominant subclonotypes.

The protocol was immunoSEQ multiplex PCR, while the TCRdb copy is restricted to in-frame clones and leaves out a portion. The sample has around 39,000 clones; over 75% are singletons. The sequenced sample was PBMCs. This TCR was recovered from a human donor with T large granular lymphocyte leukemia. Some clones in this sample may be carry-over from other donors' samples.

The CDR3 nucleotides read TGCGCCAGCAGCCCAGTGGACTTCCGAGGAAACACCATATATTTT. Translating gives CASSPVDFRGNTIYF. The chain is built from TRBV5-1 and TRBJ1-3; no clear D. CDR3 length: 15 amino acids. Trimming took off 4 bases at V and 4 bases at J, with 15 bases between the two ends. Looked up from germline, CDR1 is SGHRS and CDR2 is YFSETQ.